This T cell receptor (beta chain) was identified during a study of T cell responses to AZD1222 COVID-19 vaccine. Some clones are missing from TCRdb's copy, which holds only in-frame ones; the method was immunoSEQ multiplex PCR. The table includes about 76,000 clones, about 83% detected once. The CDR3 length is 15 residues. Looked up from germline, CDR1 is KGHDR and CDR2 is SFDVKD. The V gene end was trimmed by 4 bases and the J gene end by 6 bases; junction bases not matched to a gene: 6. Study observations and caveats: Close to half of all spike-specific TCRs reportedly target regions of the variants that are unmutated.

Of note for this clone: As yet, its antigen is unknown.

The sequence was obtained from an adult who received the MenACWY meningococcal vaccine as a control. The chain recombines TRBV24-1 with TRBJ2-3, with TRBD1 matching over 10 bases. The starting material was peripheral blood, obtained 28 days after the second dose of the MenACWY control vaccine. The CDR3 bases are TGTGCCACCAGTGACACCGGGACAGGGGAGGATACGCAGTATTTT. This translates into CATSDTGTGEDTQYF.